This T cell receptor (beta chain) stems from a study of cytomegalovirus exposure and HLA in healthy donors. Study observations and caveats: In an earlier analysis, about 87% or about 30%: the productive usage of most TCR beta V segments.

This clone appeared a single time. Its antigen is still unknown. Primers: 60 Vbeta forward and 13 Jbeta reverse. The repertoire was sequenced with immunoSEQ multiplex PCR; TCRdb's copy has only in-frame clones and lacks some. The sample shows about 120,000 clones, roughly 80% of them seen only once. J lost 2 bases, V lost 5 bases, and 4 bases had no gene match. CDR3 length: 13 amino acids. CDR1 and CDR2 (germline): GTSNPN, SVGIG (reference sequence). Sequencing was carried out using PBMCs. This clonotype originated in a woman in her 30s in good health and CMV-seropositive. The chain couples TRBV30 to TRBJ2-3, with 7 positions matching TRBD2. DNA for the CDR3: TGTGCCTGGGCTAGCGGATCCACAGATACGCAGTATTTT. Its protein is CAWASGSTDTQYF.